Sequencing of this TCR beta chain was carried out in a study of naive and memory T cell subsets. Study-wide results and caveats: Diversity fell and Gini index rose from naive through CM, EM, EMRA. A few larger clonotypes appeared in naive repertoires, especially CD8, possibly memory cells re-expressing CD45RA.

This clonotype was found a few times. Its antigen remains unidentified. The CDR3 extends over 14 amino acids. Between the trimmed V and J ends, which lost 6 bases and 2 bases, there was a span of 12 bases. Two oligonucleotides, mixed equimolar, formed the beta constant-region primer covering TRBC1 and TRBC2. Four rounds of PCR amplified the ligated cDNA using nested alpha and beta constant-region primers plus SP2. A 12-nucleotide UMI and the SP2 primer were added to the cDNA 3' end by oligonucleotide ligation. TCRdb itself ran the UMI-ligation and nested PCR reads through MiXCR, one entry per CDR3 protein. The sample has over 100,000 distinct CDR3 sequences, approximately 15% seen once; the top ten hold roughly 2.8%.

The TCR comes from a human donor in good health. The sequenced sample consisted of naive CD8+ T cells from blood. V is TRBV12-3 or TRBV12-4 and J is TRBJ2-3; D is possibly TRBD2 (6 bases). CDR3 sequence reads: CASSIGTPTDTQYF. CDR3 sequence (DNA): TGTGCCAGCAGCATCGGGACTCCCACAGATACGCAGTATTTT.